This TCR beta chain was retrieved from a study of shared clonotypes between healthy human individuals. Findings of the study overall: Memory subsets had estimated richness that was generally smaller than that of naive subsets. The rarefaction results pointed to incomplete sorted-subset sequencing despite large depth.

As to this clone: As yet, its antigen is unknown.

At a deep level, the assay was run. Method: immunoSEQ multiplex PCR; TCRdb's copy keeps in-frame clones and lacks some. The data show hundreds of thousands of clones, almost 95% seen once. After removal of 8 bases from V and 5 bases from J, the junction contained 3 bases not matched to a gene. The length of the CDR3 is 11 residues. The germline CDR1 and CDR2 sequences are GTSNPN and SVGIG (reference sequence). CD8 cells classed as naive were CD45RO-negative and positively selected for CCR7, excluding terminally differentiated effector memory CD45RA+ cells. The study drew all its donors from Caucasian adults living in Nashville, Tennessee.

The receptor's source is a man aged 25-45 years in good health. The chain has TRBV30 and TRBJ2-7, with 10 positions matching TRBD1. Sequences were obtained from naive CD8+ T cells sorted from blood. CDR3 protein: CASGTGDEQYF. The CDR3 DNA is TGTGCCAGCGGGACAGGGGACGAGCAGTACTTC.